The subject of this entry is one T cell receptor (beta chain). Its antigen is unidentified. The source of the sample is a study of cytomegalovirus exposure and HLA in healthy donors. Study-level points and caveats: The classifier, whose performance was assessed in both the original and validation cohorts, reportedly diagnosed cytomegalovirus status with high specificity and sensitivity. Later, an analysis found that TCR clusters from the first cohort tended to co-occur in the roughly 120 validation repertoires. CMV antigen specificity was confirmed in vitro for a few CMV-associated chains. Researchers counted around 180 TCR beta chains as cytomegalovirus-associated.

CDR1 is SGHAT and CDR2 is FQDESV in the germline V gene (reference sequence). Trimming took 0 bases from V and 4 from J; bases not matched to a gene: 5. The CDR3 runs to 15 residues. Measured with immunoSEQ multiplex PCR; TCRdb has only the in-frame clones, and not every one. The data show some 120,000 clones, with roughly 90% seen just once and 1.5% to 2% held by the top ten. The TCR sequence derives from a woman aged 18-35 years in good health and CMV-seronegative. The sample was PBMCs. This chain connects TRBV11-1 to TRBJ2-7; TRBD2 matches at 8 bases. CDR3 coding DNA: TGTGCCAGCAGCTTAGCGCCCGGGGGGGCGTACGAGCAGTACTTC. Translation: CASSLAPGGAYEQYF. Looking up the rest from reference TRBV11-1 and TRBJ2-7 gives the full variable domain: EAEVAQSPRYKITEKSQAVAFWCDPISGHATLYWYRQILGQGPELLVQFQDESVVDDSQLPKDRFSAERLKGVDSTLKIQPAELGDSAMYLCASSLAPGGAYEQYFGPGTRLTVT.